A single T cell receptor beta chain is shown here with its context. The specificity of this receptor is unknown. No per-base quality is available; no much larger clone lies one base away. Sequences MNHEY (CDR1) and SVGAGI (CDR2) are obtained from the germline V gene. V loses 11 bases of germline sequence and J loses 5 bases, and the interval between the two ends is 12 bases. The CDR3 holds 11 amino acids from the cysteine to the phenylalanine. Just the 33-base CDR3 DNA is kept, in frame starting at base 1. This entry belongs to a study of shared clonotypes between healthy human individuals (dated by TCRdb to 2020 to 2022). As for the study more broadly: The cohort comprised a couple of women and a few men aged 18 to 49 years. Per donor, three plates each were used for CD4 naive and CD4 memory, two for CD8 naive, and one for CD8 memory. To estimate repertoire size and how much clonotype sharing occurs between individuals, the study deeply sequenced the blood TCR repertoires of several healthy adults. To increase sequencing depth and limit assay-specific biases, different laboratories used diverse techniques to prepare libraries and sequence TCR repertoires. Between about 0.85 and 8.9 billion PBMCs per donor were obtained by leukapheresis.

Findings and caveats that apply to the study as a whole: Estimated clonotype richness was generally larger for naive than for memory subsets. Roughly 5% of naive CD4, 3.5% of naive CD8, about 2.4% of memory CD4, and more than 0.35% of memory CD8 clonotypes were shared across several donors. Compared with non-shared clonotypes, the clonotypes found in all four sorted-subset donors had higher generation probabilities. Rarefaction of sorted-subset datasets indicated incomplete sequencing despite the large sequencing depth. Only blood was sampled, and tissue TCR repertoires likely differ from those in blood. Based on pairwise subsampling, the degree of clonotype sharing among donors was expected to be affected by sequencing depth. Because the study included only a small number of donors, the genetic and exposure-history diversity represented was limited.

The donors were healthy, HIV-negative adults with no recently reported acute infections or vaccinations. All donors were Caucasian adults living in Nashville, Tennessee, USA. CD4+ T cells were enriched by magnetic negative selection, after which naive cells were positively selected on CD45RA and the negative fraction was taken as the memory subset. After blood collection by leukapheresis, PBMCs were isolated using Ficoll-Histopaque density gradient centrifugation and then cryopreserved in the vapor phase of liquid nitrogen. Analytical flow cytometry was used to check the purity and quantity of every magnetically sorted T cell population. Each sorted fraction had its genomic DNA isolated and then quantified by UV absorbance on a Nanodrop 2000c. Using the deep immunoSEQ assay, multiplex PCR amplified TCR CDR3 regions from genomic DNA. Extracted genomic DNA from each cell subset was distributed evenly across all wells of several immunoSEQ 96-well plates, and each plate was treated as a replicate. For sorted subsets, about 0.2 ug genomic DNA, equal to about 30,000 T cell genomes, was loaded into each replicate PCR. The purified libraries were quantified using a Qubit 3.0 fluorometer, sized with a Bioanalyzer 2100, and then quantified again using the KAPA Library Quantification kit. A separate single-read 150-cycle Illumina NextSeq 550 flow cell was used to sequence each immunoSEQ 96-well plate. Under the source paper's analysis protocol: The immunoSEQ output contained only junctional sequences without quality scores, so filtering could not match that applied to full-length reads. To assign V/J genes and CDR3, sequences were annotated using PyIR, a Python wrapper for IgBLAST v1.9, with IMGT germline references. Reads were removed for weak V/J assignments (E-value above 1e-6), missing CDR3, stop codons, out-of-frame junctions, or ambiguous translated residues. V3J clonotypes were defined as sequences sharing the same inferred V gene, J gene, and CDR3 amino acid sequence. Percentage overlap between repertoires was computed as shared unique clonotypes divided by the size of the smaller repertoire. RTK rarefaction, the Chao1 estimator, and Recon v2.1 estimates of unobserved clonotypes were used to assess repertoire richness. For all TCRbeta clonotypes obtained by the gDNA method from four donors, generation probabilities were computed with OLGA. The source is immuneACCESS, and TCRdb retained only in-frame sequences with V and J called. Part of the clones is not carried over; for the studies checked, unresolved V genes explain less than half of this, and the remainder is unexplained. For V, J and clone size, that table is used; D and trimming come from the DNA. Here the sample has roughly 760,000 clones; around 72% occur a single time. The top ten clonotypes cover less than 2% of the sample.

The chain couples TRBV6-5 to TRBJ1-1; the D gene remains uncertain. Source material: memory CD4+ T cells sorted from blood. The sample's cell subset or site label, in plain terms: CD45RA-negative fraction. The origin of this receptor is a woman in her thirties in good health. CDR3 protein: CAEERRTEAFF. The DNA sequence reads TGTGCCGAAGAAAGGAGAACTGAAGCTTTCTTT.